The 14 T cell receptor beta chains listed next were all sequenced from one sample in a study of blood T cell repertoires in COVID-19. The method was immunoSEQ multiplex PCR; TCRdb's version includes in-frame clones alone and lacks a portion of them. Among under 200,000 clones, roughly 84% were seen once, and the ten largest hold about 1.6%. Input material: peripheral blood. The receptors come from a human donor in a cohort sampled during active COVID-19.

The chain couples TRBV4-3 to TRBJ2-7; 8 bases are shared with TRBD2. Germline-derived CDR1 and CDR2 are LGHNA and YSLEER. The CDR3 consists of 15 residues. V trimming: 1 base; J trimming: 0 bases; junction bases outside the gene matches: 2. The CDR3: CASSQAGGDSYEQYF. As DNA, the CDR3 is TGCGCCAGCAGCCAAGCGGGAGGGGACTCCTACGAGCAGTACTTC.

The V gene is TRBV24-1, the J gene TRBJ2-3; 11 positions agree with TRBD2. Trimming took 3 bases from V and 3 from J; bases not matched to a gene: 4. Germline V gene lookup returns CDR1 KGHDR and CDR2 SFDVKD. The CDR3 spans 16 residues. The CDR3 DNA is TGTGCCACCAGTGATGGGGCTAGCGGGAGGACAGATACGCAGTATTTT. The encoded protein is CATSDGASGRTDTQYF.

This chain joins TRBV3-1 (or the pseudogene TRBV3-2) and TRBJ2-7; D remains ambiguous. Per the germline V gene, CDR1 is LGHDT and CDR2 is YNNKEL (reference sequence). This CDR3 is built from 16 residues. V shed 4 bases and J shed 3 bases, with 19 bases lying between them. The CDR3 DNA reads TGTGCCAGCAGCCGTGCCACCCGGGTCTCTTACTACGAGCAGTACTTC. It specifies CASSRATRVSYYEQYF.

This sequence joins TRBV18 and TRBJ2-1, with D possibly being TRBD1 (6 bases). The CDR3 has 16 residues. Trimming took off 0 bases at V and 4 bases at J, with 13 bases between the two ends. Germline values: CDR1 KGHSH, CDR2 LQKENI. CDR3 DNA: TGTGCCAGCTCACCACCTTCGTCAACAGGGTACAATGAGCAGTTCTTC. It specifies CASSPPSSTGYNEQFF.

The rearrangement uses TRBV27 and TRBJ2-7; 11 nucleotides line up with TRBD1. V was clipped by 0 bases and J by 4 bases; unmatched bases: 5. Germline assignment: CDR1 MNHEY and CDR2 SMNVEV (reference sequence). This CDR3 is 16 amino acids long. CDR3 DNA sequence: TGTGCCAGCAGTTTATCCGGGACAGGGGGATCTTACGAGCAGTACTTC. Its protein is CASSLSGTGGSYEQYF.

The CDR3 sequence is CASSGTGAYEQYF. CDR3 DNA sequence: TGCGCCAGCAGCGGGACAGGTGCCTACGAGCAGTACTTC. The chain employs TRBV5-1 and TRBJ2-7; the match to TRBD1 covers 8 bases. Germline CDR1 and CDR2: SGHRS and YFSETQ. V gave up 4 bases and J gave up 2 bases; unmatched junction bases: 2. This CDR3 region has 13 residues.

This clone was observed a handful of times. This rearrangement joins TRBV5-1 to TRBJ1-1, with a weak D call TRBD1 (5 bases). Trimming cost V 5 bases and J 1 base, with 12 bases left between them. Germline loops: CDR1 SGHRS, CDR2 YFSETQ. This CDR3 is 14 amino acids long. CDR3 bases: TGCGCCAGCAGTCCGACAGTTCCGAACACTGAAGCTTTCTTT. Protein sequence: CASSPTVPNTEAFF.

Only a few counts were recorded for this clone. DNA for the CDR3: TGTGCCAGCAGTGGTGGGGCCTTGAACACTGAAGCTTTCTTT. Amino acid sequence: CASSGGALNTEAFF. The chain recombines TRBV9 with TRBJ1-1; D perhaps matches TRBD1 (5 bases). The CDR3 runs 14 residues. Germline CDR1 reads SGDLS; CDR2 reads YYNGEE. The V gene lost 5 bases and the J gene lost 0 bases, with 11 bases spanning the gap.

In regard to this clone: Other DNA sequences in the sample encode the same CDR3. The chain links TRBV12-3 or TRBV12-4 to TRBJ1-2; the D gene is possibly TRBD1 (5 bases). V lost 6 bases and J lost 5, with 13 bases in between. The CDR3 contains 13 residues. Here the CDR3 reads CASSPDSLYGYTF. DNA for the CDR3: TGTGCCAGCAGCCCTGACAGTCTTTATGGCTACACCTTC.

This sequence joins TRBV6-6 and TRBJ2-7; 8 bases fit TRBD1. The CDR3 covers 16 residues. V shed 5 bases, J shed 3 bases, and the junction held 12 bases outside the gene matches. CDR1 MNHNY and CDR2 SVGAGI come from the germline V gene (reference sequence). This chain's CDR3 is CASSRIPGQDHYEQYF. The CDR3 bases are TGTGCCAGCAGTCGAATCCCGGGACAGGACCACTACGAGCAGTACTTC.

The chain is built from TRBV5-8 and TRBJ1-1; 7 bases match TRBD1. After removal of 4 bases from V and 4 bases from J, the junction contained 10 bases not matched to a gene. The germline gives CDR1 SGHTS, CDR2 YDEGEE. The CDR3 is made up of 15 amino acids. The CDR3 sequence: CASSTKGSGGTEAFF. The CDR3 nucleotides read TGTGCCAGCAGCACGAAGGGATCAGGGGGCACTGAAGCTTTCTTT.

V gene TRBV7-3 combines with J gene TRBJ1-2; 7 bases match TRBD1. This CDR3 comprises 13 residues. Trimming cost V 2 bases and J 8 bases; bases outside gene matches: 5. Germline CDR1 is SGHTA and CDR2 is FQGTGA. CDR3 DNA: TGTGCCAGCAGCTTAGAAGGGGGCCGGGGCTACACCTTC. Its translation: CASSLEGGRGYTF.

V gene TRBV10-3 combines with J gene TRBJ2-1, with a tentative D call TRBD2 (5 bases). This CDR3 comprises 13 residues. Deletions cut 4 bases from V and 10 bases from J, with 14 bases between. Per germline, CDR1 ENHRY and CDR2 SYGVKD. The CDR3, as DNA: TGTGCCATCAGTGCCAATAAACCGGGGGAGCAGTTCTTC. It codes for CAISANKPGEQFF.

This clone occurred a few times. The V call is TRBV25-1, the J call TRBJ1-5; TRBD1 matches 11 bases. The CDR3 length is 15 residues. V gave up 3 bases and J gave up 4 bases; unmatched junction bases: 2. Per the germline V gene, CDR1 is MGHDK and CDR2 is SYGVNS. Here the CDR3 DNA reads TGTGCCAGCAGTGAGGGACAGGGGGGGAATCAGCCCCAGCATTTT. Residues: CASSEGQGGNQPQHF.